These 6 T cell receptor beta chains originate from one sample sequenced in a study of T cell changes during pregnancy in multiple sclerosis. TCRdb's copy holds only in-frame clones and misses some; the assay was immunoSEQ multiplex PCR. The top ten hold just over 3% of the sample, which has about 53,000 clones, more than 90% seen once. The material sequenced was CD8+ T cells from peripheral blood mononuclear cells, taken before pregnancy. The receptors were sampled from a female donor with multiple sclerosis, enrolled in a pregnancy study.

This clone was observed once. The chain recombines TRBV9 with TRBJ2-2, with D tentatively TRBD1 (5 bases). Germline values: CDR1 SGDLS, CDR2 YYNGEE. This CDR3 comprises 14 residues. The ends were cut back, 3 bases at V and 7 bases at J, with 13 bases in the middle. The CDR3 sequence: CASSAEPQGGELFF. The DNA of the CDR3 is TGTGCCAGCAGCGCGGAGCCCCAGGGCGGGGAGCTGTTTTTT.

The chain links TRBV7-9 to TRBJ2-5; D is unresolved. The length of the CDR3 is 11 residues. Trimming removed 2 bases from V and 5 bases from J, with 3 bases in between. The germline CDR1 and CDR2 sequences are SEHNR and FQNEAQ (reference sequence). The chain's CDR3 is CASSLSETQYF. CDR3 sequence (DNA): TGTGCCAGCAGCTTATCGGAGACCCAGTACTTC.

This chain uses TRBV11-2 with TRBJ2-2, with 8 bases lining up with TRBD2. Trimming took 5 bases from V and 3 from J; bases not matched to a gene: 8. This CDR3 is 16 amino acids long. Germline CDR1 reads SGHAT; CDR2 reads FQNNGV. CDR3 nucleotide sequence: TGTGCCAGCAGCGCCCCCAAAGCGGGGGACACCGGGGAGCTGTTTTTT. Its protein is CASSAPKAGDTGELFF.

This chain uses TRBV19 with TRBJ2-7; 9 bases agree with TRBD2. Germline lookup yields CDR1 LNHDA and CDR2 SQIVND (reference sequence). The CDR3 spans 14 residues. With V trimmed by 4 bases and J by 5 bases, 6 bases remained unmatched. The CDR3 protein is CASSRGLAIHEQYF. Written as DNA, the CDR3 is TGTGCCAGTAGTAGGGGACTAGCAATCCACGAGCAGTACTTC.

CDR3 nucleotides: TGTGCCAGCAGCTTGGCGCGCGAGATCTCCTATAATTCACCCCTCCACTTT. It is translated as CASSLAREISYNSPLHF. The V and J genes are TRBV5-6 and TRBJ1-6; no definite D call. The germline CDR1 and CDR2 sequences are SGHDT and YYEEEE. Trimming removed 0 bases at V and 0 bases at J, with 10 bases between. This CDR3 is built from 17 residues.

The chain employs TRBV6-1 and TRBJ2-7, with TRBD1 matching over 11 bases. J lost 0 bases, V lost 6 bases, and 4 bases had no gene match. Germline V gene sequence: CDR1 MNHNS, CDR2 SASEGT. The CDR3 has 15 residues. CDR3 DNA: TGTGCCAGCAGCCCCGGGACAGGGGGCTCCTACGAGCAGTACTTC. Translated, it gives CASSPGTGGSYEQYF.